This T cell receptor beta chain was found in a study of blood T cells in healthy people across ages. Trimming took 3 bases from V and 4 from J, leaving 6 bases between them. This CDR3 has 13 residues. The second PCR ran 7 to 11 cycles with a sample-barcoded 5' primer and J-beta primers. Every cDNA molecule bore a tag from a template-switch adaptor containing 12 random nucleotides. Researchers report that each sample yielded at least 3 million CDR3-containing paired-end reads. TCRdb reprocessed the 5' RACE reads via MiXCR and lists one record per CDR3 protein. The data contain roughly 860,000 distinct CDR3 sequences, about 59% of them seen just once; the ten biggest clones take up about 27%.

This receptor was identified in a man under 40 in good health. Material: blood. The J gene is TRBJ2-2, the V gene TRBV12-3 or TRBV12-4; D is ambiguous. DNA of the CDR3: TGTGCCAGCAGTTTCTGGGGCACCGGGGAGCTGTTTTTT. Protein product: CASSFWGTGELFF.